This T cell receptor (beta chain) emerged from a study of cytotoxic CD8 clonotypes in ibrutinib-treated CLL. Overall study: A median 12 months of treatment, range 6 to 36, preceded the collection of response samples. Study findings and constraints: Clonality went higher at ibrutinib response and then dropped back toward baseline at progression.

Comments on this clone: What it recognizes is unknown.

Generated by immunoSEQ multiplex PCR, the TCRdb table keeps only in-frame clones and is missing some. The data hold 10,000 to 15,000 clones, with 60% to 80% observed a single time. The origin of this receptor is a human donor with chronic lymphocytic leukemia. This material consisted of PBMCs, taken before ibrutinib treatment.

CDR3 DNA sequence: TGTGCCAGCAGCTTAGGCCCAACTAGCGGCGGCTACGAGCAGTACTTC. It translates to CASSLGPTSGGYEQYF. This sequence joins TRBV7-6 and TRBJ2-7; the match to TRBD2 covers 8 bases. Germline-derived CDR1 and CDR2 are SGHVS and FNYEAQ. Losses at the gene ends were 1 base for V and 3 bases for J; bases not matched to a gene: 8. The CDR3 length is 16 residues.